These 26 T cell receptor beta chains were all obtained from the same sample, sequenced in a study of T cells expressing NK-cell markers. TCRdb derives one entry per CDR3 protein from the 5' RACE reads, leaving out DNA. This listing includes some 150,000 distinct CDR3 sequences. What was sequenced was blood T cells: a sorted CD56 or NKG2C T cell subset, CD4+ or CD8+ T cells, or bulk PBMC T cells (not recorded which). The source is a woman aged 45-65 years in good health.

The chain couples TRBV5-6 to TRBJ1-1. Germline V lookup: CDR1 SGHDT, CDR2 YYEEEE. This CDR3 comprises 12 residues. The CDR3 sequence is CASSLGQREAFF.

The chain links TRBV9 to TRBJ2-1. This CDR3 has 14 residues. Germline V gives CDR1 SGDLS, CDR2 YYNGEE. The chain's CDR3 is CASSTRAGTNEQFF. Supplemented by reference TRBV9 and TRBJ2-1, the full variable domain reads DSGVTQTPKHLITATGQRVTLRCSPRSGDLSVYWYQQSLDQGLQFLIQYYNGEERAKGNILERFSAQQFPDLHSELNLSSLELGDSALYFCASSTRAGTNEQFFGPGTRLTVL.

The J gene is TRBJ2-1, the V gene TRBV7-9; TCRdb proposes TRBD2, but this gene call is untestable without DNA. The CDR3 has 16 amino acids. From germline, CDR1 is SEHNR and CDR2 FQNEAQ (reference sequence). The CDR3 sequence: CASRHFVSELYNEQFF.

The chain employs TRBV20-1 and TRBJ2-1; TCRdb indicates TRBD1, and absent DNA this call remains unverified. The CDR3 contains 14 residues. Germline V CDR1 and CDR2: DFQATT, SNEGSKA (reference sequence). CDR3 protein: CSARDRGPYNEQFF.

The rearrangement links TRBV5-1 to TRBJ2-7; TCRdb lists TRBD2, though no DNA is available to test this call. This CDR3 spans 15 amino acids. CDR1 is SGHRS and CDR2 is YFSETQ in the germline V gene. CDR3: CASSFGLAGSYEQYF.

V usage is TRBV5-6 and J usage is TRBJ2-3; TCRdb's D call, TRBD2, is unchecked because there is no DNA. This CDR3 region has 15 residues. Germline V gene data show CDR1 as SGHDT and CDR2 as YYEEEE. The CDR3 is CASRISGSFPDTQYF.

The rearrangement links TRBV2 to TRBJ2-6. The CDR3 totals 13 residues. Germline CDR1 SNHLY, CDR2 FYNNEI. The CDR3 spells CASSVYGANVLTF.

This chain joins TRBV5-4 and TRBJ2-1. The CDR3 loop spans 14 amino acids. CDR1 is SGHNT, CDR2 YYREEE, per germline (reference sequence). CDR3 sequence: CASSLDGLYNEQFF.

This chain uses TRBV4-1 with TRBJ2-3; TCRdb gives TRBD2 as the D gene, but with no DNA this cannot be confirmed. Germline V gives CDR1 MGHRA, CDR2 YSYEKL. This CDR3 is 16 amino acids long. The chain's CDR3 is CASSPSGASVTDTQYF.

The chain has TRBV12-3 or TRBV12-4 and TRBJ2-1; TCRdb indicates TRBD2, and absent DNA this call remains unverified. This CDR3 is built from 13 residues. CDR3 loop: CATGTRPYNEQFF.

The rearrangement links TRBV25-1 to TRBJ2-2; the D gene TCRdb calls, TRBD1, cannot be checked with no DNA. There are 16 residues in the CDR3. Looked up from germline, CDR1 is MGHDK and CDR2 is SYGVNS. CDR3 region: CASSEGAGGNTGELFF.

This sequence joins TRBV5-6 and TRBJ2-3; TCRdb lists TRBD2, though no DNA is available to test this call. Germline V CDR1 and CDR2: SGHDT, YYEEEE. CDR3 length: 15 amino acids. The chain's CDR3 is CASSLGIAGVDTQYF.

The chain links TRBV5-1 to TRBJ1-2; the D call of TRBD1 rests on TCRdb alone, since no DNA is present to check it. Germline V gives CDR1 SGHRS, CDR2 YFSETQ. The CDR3 covers 15 residues. CDR3: CASSSGTGRNYGYTF.

This chain uses TRBV11-2 with TRBJ2-5; with no DNA, the TCRdb D assignment of TRBD2 cannot be verified. The germline gives CDR1 SGHAT, CDR2 FQNNGV. This CDR3 has 18 amino acids. The CDR3: CASSYQAPTSGRRETQYF. Filled out from reference TRBV11-2 and TRBJ2-5, the complete variable domain reads EAGVAQSPRYKIIEKRQSVAFWCNPISGHATLYWYQQILGQGPKLLIQFQNNGVVDDSQLPKDRFSAERLKGVDSTLKIQPAKLEDSAVYLCASSYQAPTSGRRETQYFGPGTRLLVL.

This chain joins TRBV20-1 and TRBJ1-1; TCRdb lists TRBD1, though no DNA is available to test this call. CDR1 DFQATT and CDR2 SNEGSKA come from the germline V gene (reference sequence). The CDR3 is made up of 12 amino acids. The CDR3 region is CSASDRGTEAFF.

The chain uses TRBV20-1 and TRBJ1-4; the TCRdb D gene call, TRBD1, has no DNA to confirm it. The CDR3 is made up of 16 amino acids. Germline values: CDR1 DFQATT, CDR2 SNEGSKA (reference sequence). The CDR3 sequence: CSASLREQGLEEKLFF.

The V gene is TRBV27, the J gene TRBJ2-1. Germline lookup yields CDR1 MNHEY and CDR2 SMNVEV (reference sequence). The CDR3 contains 15 residues. The chain's CDR3 is CASSFRAPETDEQFF.

The V and J genes are TRBV29-1 and TRBJ2-1. CDR1 is SQVTM and CDR2 is ANQGSEA in the germline V gene. The CDR3 sequence is 12 residues long. This CDR3 reads CSTVVMVDEQFF.

This chain connects TRBV5-5 to TRBJ2-5; TCRdb gives TRBD1 as the D gene, but with no DNA this cannot be confirmed. The CDR3 is 16 residues long. Looked up from germline, CDR1 is SGHKS and CDR2 is YYEKEE (reference sequence). CDR3 sequence reads: CASSPFSVGGRETQYF.

The rearrangement links TRBV20-1 to TRBJ2-3; with no DNA, the TCRdb D assignment of TRBD2 cannot be verified. Germline V gene sequence: CDR1 DFQATT, CDR2 SNEGSKA (reference sequence). This CDR3 has 13 residues. The CDR3 spells CSARVAGADTQYF.

The chain carries TRBV27 and TRBJ2-2. This CDR3 is built from 14 residues. Germline lookup yields CDR1 MNHEY and CDR2 SMNVEV (reference sequence). CDR3 sequence: CASSGLLNTGELFF.

The gene calls are TRBV7-9 and TRBJ2-1; no DNA is available, so the TRBD2 call from TCRdb remains unchecked. CDR1 is SEHNR and CDR2 is FQNEAQ in the germline V gene (reference sequence). This CDR3 region has 13 residues. The CDR3 here is CASSPRTKNEQFF. The full variable domain, completed using reference TRBV7-9 and TRBJ2-1, is DTGVSQNPRHKITKRGQNVTFRCDPISEHNRLYWYRQTLGQGPEFLTYFQNEAQLEKSRLLSDRFSAERPKGSFSTLEIQRTEQGDSAMYLCASSPRTKNEQFFGPGTRLTVL.

The chain joins TRBV10-3 to TRBJ2-7; TCRdb reports TRBD1, a call that lacks DNA to check it against. This CDR3 is 14 amino acids long. The germline CDR1 and CDR2 sequences are ENHRY and SYGVKD. CDR3 sequence: CAISEDARAGEQYF.

The gene calls are TRBV4-1 and TRBJ2-1; TCRdb's D call of TRBD1 is untestable without DNA. Germline lookup yields CDR1 MGHRA and CDR2 YSYEKL. The CDR3 covers 12 residues. This CDR3 is CASSQGGGEQFF.

The CDR3 reads CSARDGQGANYGYTF. This chain connects TRBV20-1 to TRBJ1-2; TCRdb names TRBD1, which stays unverified in the absence of DNA. Germline CDR1 DFQATT, CDR2 SNEGSKA (reference sequence). CDR3 length: 15 amino acids.

The V gene is TRBV3-1, the J gene TRBJ2-7; TCRdb reports TRBD1, a call that lacks DNA to check it against. There are 15 residues in the CDR3. From germline, CDR1 is LGHDT and CDR2 YNNKEL (reference sequence). CDR3 sequence: CASSPYRGSHYEQYF.